A single sample is the source of the 25 T cell receptor beta chains below, sequenced in a study of T cells after yellow fever vaccination. MiXCR was run by TCRdb on the 5' RACE reads, yielding one entry per CDR3 protein. The sample lists some 100,000 distinct CDR3 sequences, around 9.8% occurring once. This material consisted of CD8+ T cells not binding an NS4B(214-222) dextramer, sorted from PBMCs, taken approximately 16 days after the first yellow fever vaccination. The receptors stem from a man in his late teens or twenties who received the YFV17D yellow fever vaccine.

This clonotype has more than one count but fewer than ten. The chain links TRBV4-2 to TRBJ2-7, with D perhaps TRBD1 (5 bases). Germline V gives CDR1 LGHNA, CDR2 YNFKEQ. Trimming cost V 1 base and J 7 bases, with 14 bases left between them. This CDR3 has 14 residues. CDR3 region: CASSQGGQLGEQYF. In DNA, the CDR3 is TGTGCCAGCAGCCAAGGGGGCCAGTTGGGAGAGCAGTACTTC.

About this clonotype: A much larger clone lies one base from this, so it may be a read error. The J gene is TRBJ1-5, the V gene TRBV7-2, with D tentatively TRBD1 (6 bases). This CDR3 is built from 15 residues. CDR1 is SGHTA and CDR2 is FQGNSA in the germline V gene. CDR3 nucleotides: TGTGCCAGCAGACCGGGGGCGGCGGGCAATCAGACCCAGCATTTT. This sequence encodes CASRPGAAGNQTQHF. The whole variable domain, remainder taken from reference TRBV7-2 and TRBJ1-5, is GAGVSQSPSNKVTEKGKDVELRCDPISGHTALYWYRQSLGQGLEFLIYFQGNSAPDKSGLPSDRFSAERTGGSVSTLTIQRTQQEDSAVYLCASRPGAAGNQTQHFGDGTRLSIL.

This clonotype was recorded many times. The chain uses TRBV11-2 and TRBJ2-7; D tentatively fits TRBD1 or TRBD2 (6 bases each). The V end lost 5 bases, the J end lost 2 bases, and 13 bases lay between the germline ends. Germline values: CDR1 SGHAT, CDR2 FQNNGV. The CDR3 loop spans 14 amino acids. This chain's CDR3 is CASSPPGAPYEQYF. Written as DNA, the CDR3 is TGTGCCAGCAGCCCCCCGGGGGCACCCTACGAGCAGTACTTC.

This clonotype has more than one count but fewer than ten. This chain connects TRBV12-3 or TRBV12-4 to TRBJ2-1, with TRBD1 identical over 12 bases. V was clipped by 5 bases and J by 6 bases; unmatched bases: 5. CDR3 length: 15 amino acids. This chain's CDR3 is CASSAGTGGLNEQFF. For the CDR3, the DNA is TGTGCCAGCAGTGCCGGGACAGGGGGCCTCAATGAGCAGTTCTTC.

This clonotype was seen a handful of times. The chain has TRBV7-6 and TRBJ1-4, with a tentative D call TRBD1 (5 bases). The CDR3 spans 15 residues. Trimming shortened V by 5 bases and J by 0 bases, and 10 bases separated the two germline ends. From germline, CDR1 is SGHVS and CDR2 FNYEAQ. The DNA for the CDR3 is TGTGCCAGCAGCGAGGTGGGGGCAACTAATGAAAAACTGTTTTTT. Protein sequence: CASSEVGATNEKLFF.

Only a few counts were recorded for this clonotype. The V call is TRBV7-6, the J call TRBJ1-2; no clear D gene. The V gene lost 0 bases and the J gene lost 8 bases, with 16 bases spanning the gap. CDR3 length equals 15 residues. Germline CDR1 is SGHVS and CDR2 is FNYEAQ. The CDR3 sequence: CASSLAATGFGGYTF. In DNA form, the CDR3 reads TGTGCCAGCAGCTTAGCCGCTACTGGGTTTGGCGGCTACACCTTC. Looking up the rest from reference TRBV7-6 and TRBJ1-2 gives the full variable domain: GAGVSQSPRYKVTKRGQDVALRCDPISGHVSLYWYRQALGQGPEFLTYFNYEAQQDKSGLPNDRFSAERPEGSISTLTIQRTEQRDSAMYRCASSLAATGFGGYTFGSGTRLTVV.

The chain couples TRBV6-1 to TRBJ2-2; D possibly corresponds to TRBD1 (6 bases). Trimming left V 6 bases short and J 3 bases short, with 17 bases between. CDR1 and CDR2 from the germline V gene are MNHNS and SASEGT. This CDR3 comprises 16 residues. CDR3 protein: CASRHRTAPDTGELFF. DNA for the CDR3: TGTGCCAGCAGGCACAGGACAGCCCCGGACACCGGGGAGCTGTTTTTT.

This clonotype was detected a few times. The rearrangement uses TRBV4-1 and TRBJ1-4, with 8 nucleotides matching TRBD1. This CDR3 is 15 amino acids long. The junction had 2 bases not matched to a gene; V was cut back by 0 bases and J by 5 bases. Germline V CDR1 and CDR2: MGHRA, YSYEKL. CDR3 sequence (DNA): TGCGCCAGCAGCCAAGAGGGACAGGCCAATGAAAAACTGTTTTTT. Protein sequence: CASSQEGQANEKLFF.

Here the CDR3 reads CASSPNPGGGTEAFF. For the CDR3, the DNA is TGCGCCAGCAGCCCGAACCCCGGAGGGGGCACTGAAGCTTTCTTT. The V and J genes are TRBV4-1 and TRBJ1-1; TRBD1 is a possible D gene (6 bases). CDR1 is MGHRA, CDR2 YSYEKL, per germline. The V gene lost 4 bases and the J gene lost 4 bases, with 16 bases spanning the gap. The CDR3 covers 15 residues.

The chain joins TRBV20-1 to TRBJ1-5; a weak D match, TRBD1 (5 bases). CDR1 and CDR2 (germline): DFQATT, SNEGSKA (reference sequence). Trimming stripped 6 bases from V and 5 bases from J, with 11 bases between. The CDR3 spans 12 residues. CDR3 sequence (DNA): TGCAGTGCCGAAACAGGTTATCAGCCCCAGCATTTT. This gives the protein CSAETGYQPQHF.

This clonotype has ten or more counts. The J gene is TRBJ2-7, the V gene TRBV4-2; 11 bases fit TRBD1. V shed 0 bases, J shed 3 bases, and the junction held 4 bases outside the gene matches. The CDR3 length is 16 residues. Germline loops: CDR1 LGHNA, CDR2 YNFKEQ. In DNA form, the CDR3 reads TGTGCCAGCAGCCAAGATAGGGGGACAGGGGGCTACGAGCAGTACTTC. Amino acid sequence: CASSQDRGTGGYEQYF.

This clonotype was recorded many times. The chain has TRBV29-1 and TRBJ2-3; D uncertain. V was cut by 6 bases and J by 4 bases, with 11 bases left in between. The CDR3 sequence is 12 residues long. Germline CDR1 is SQVTM and CDR2 is ANQGSEA. As DNA, the CDR3 is TGCAGCGTCGAGACCTGGGCAGATACGCAGTATTTT. Translating gives CSVETWADTQYF.

The chain recombines TRBV5-5 with TRBJ2-3; D perhaps matches TRBD2 (7 bases). Trimming took off 5 bases at V and 4 bases at J, with 14 bases between the two ends. The CDR3 covers 14 residues. The germline CDR1 and CDR2 sequences are SGHKS and YYEKEE (reference sequence). This CDR3 reads CASSRGGGADTQYF. The CDR3 nucleotides are TGTGCCAGCAGTCGTGGAGGGGGGGCAGATACGCAGTATTTT.

This rearrangement joins TRBV27 to TRBJ2-3; unclear D gene. V lost 3 bases, J lost 5 bases, and 15 bases lay in between. Germline-derived CDR1 and CDR2 are MNHEY and SMNVEV (reference sequence). The CDR3 spans 15 residues. CDR3 protein: CASSFGASNIDTQYF. Here the CDR3 DNA reads TGTGCCAGCAGTTTCGGCGCCTCCAATATAGATACGCAGTATTTT.

This clonotype was found a few times. V and J are TRBV20-1 and TRBJ1-2; D is possibly TRBD1 (5 bases). This CDR3 region has 15 residues. In germline, CDR1 is DFQATT, CDR2 SNEGSKA (reference sequence). V lost 1 base and J lost 9, with 21 bases in between. CDR3 coding DNA: TGCAGTGCTAGAGGGGAGACCGGGACTCCCCTGAGCTACACCTTC. Residues: CSARGETGTPLSYTF.

This clonotype was detected many times. The CDR3 region is CASSFGQGGQPQHF. CDR3 in DNA: TGTGCCAGCAGCTTTGGCCAGGGCGGGCAGCCCCAGCATTTT. J is TRBJ1-5 and V is TRBV5-5, with a possible D match to TRBD1 (5 bases). CDR3 length: 14 residues. Germline V gene data show CDR1 as SGHKS and CDR2 as YYEKEE (reference sequence). Trimming removed 2 bases at V and 7 bases at J, with 13 bases between.

This clonotype was seen a single time. This chain connects TRBV29-1 to TRBJ2-5; a possible D gene is TRBD1 (5 bases). The CDR3 has 15 residues. Germline V gives CDR1 SQVTM, CDR2 ANQGSEA. The ends were cut back, 0 bases at V and 7 bases at J, with 18 bases in the middle. CDR3 in DNA: TGCAGCGTTGAAGACACTACAGGAGAGCTCGGGACCCAGTACTTC. Residues: CSVEDTTGELGTQYF.

This clonotype was found a few times. This chain joins TRBV4-3 and TRBJ1-6; D might be TRBD1 (6 bases). Trimming pared 0 bases from V and 12 bases from J, leaving 15 bases between. Germline CDR1 is LGHNA and CDR2 is YSLEER. The CDR3 has 15 amino acids. CDR3 nucleotide sequence: TGCGCCAGCAGCCAAGACAGGCAGGGGCTTGAACCCCTCCACTTT. This encodes CASSQDRQGLEPLHF.

The V and J genes are TRBV30 and TRBJ2-7, with D possibly being TRBD1 or TRBD2 (5 bases each). V lost 4 bases and J 4 bases, leaving 11 bases between the germline ends. Germline values: CDR1 GTSNPN, CDR2 SVGIG (reference sequence). The length of the CDR3 is 12 residues. CDR3 nucleotide sequence: TGTGCCTGGACCGGGACGGGATACGAGCAGTACTTC. It is translated as CAWTGTGYEQYF.

V is TRBV9 and J is TRBJ2-5; 13 nucleotides agree with TRBD2. Unmatched junction bases numbered 15, after V lost 4 bases and J lost 0 bases. CDR1 is SGDLS and CDR2 is YYNGEE in the germline V gene. CDR3 size: 20 residues. The CDR3, as DNA: TGTGCCAGCAGCTCCCCGAGGGAAGGACTAGCGGGGGACTACCAAGAGACCCAGTACTTC. It yields the protein CASSSPREGLAGDYQETQYF.

This chain connects TRBV28 to TRBJ2-3; D not resolved. Germline CDR1 reads MDHEN; CDR2 reads SYDVKM. V lost 1 base to trimming and J lost 0 bases, with 14 bases between them. This CDR3 contains 17 residues. CDR3 sequence reads: CASSLFSATGSTDTQYF. In DNA form, the CDR3 reads TGTGCCAGCAGTTTATTCTCGGCAACCGGTAGCACAGATACGCAGTATTTT.

V and J are TRBV7-6 and TRBJ1-1, with 8 bases aligning to TRBD1. J was trimmed by 7 bases and V by 1 base; bases with no gene match: 2. Germline V lookup: CDR1 SGHVS, CDR2 FNYEAQ. CDR3 length: 13 residues. The CDR3 is CASSLGTGNEAFF. CDR3 in DNA: TGTGCCAGCAGCTTAGGGACAGGGAATGAAGCTTTCTTT.

This clonotype has a count of ten or more. The chain employs TRBV7-9 and TRBJ1-5; D is possibly TRBD1 (5 bases). The CDR3 runs 15 residues. Germline V gives CDR1 SEHNR, CDR2 FQNEAQ (reference sequence). Deletions cut 5 bases from V and 5 bases from J, with 16 bases between. CDR3 sequence reads: CASSLESGGHQPQHF. The DNA of the CDR3 is TGTGCCAGCAGCCTGGAATCGGGGGGTCATCAGCCCCAGCATTTT.

The V gene is TRBV27, the J gene TRBJ1-1; D uncertain. This CDR3 has 13 residues. The V end lost 4 bases, the J end lost 6 bases, and 12 bases lay between the germline ends. Germline loops: CDR1 MNHEY, CDR2 SMNVEV (reference sequence). The CDR3 sequence: CASSYGLAAEAFF. CDR3 DNA: TGTGCCAGCAGTTATGGGCTTGCCGCTGAAGCTTTCTTT.

This clonotype was counted ten times or more. The chain is built from TRBV5-1 and TRBJ2-3; D remains unclear. The CDR3 consists of 14 residues. V lost 0 bases, J lost 3 bases, and 8 bases lay in between. Germline V gene sequence: CDR1 SGHRS, CDR2 YFSETQ. The CDR3 DNA reads TGCGCCAGCAGCTTGGCTGTGGAGACAGATACGCAGTATTTT. Translated: CASSLAVETDTQYF.